One sample yielded the 17 T cell receptor beta chains listed below, sequenced in a study of graft-versus-host responses after intestinal transplantation. The authors combined roughly 200,000 CFSE-labeled responder cells with roughly 200,000 irradiated, violet-dye-labeled stimulator cells in plates. The method was immunoSEQ multiplex PCR; TCRdb's version includes in-frame clones alone and lacks a portion of them. The sample yields around 21,000 clones, less than 40% seen once. The source material was alloreactive CD8+ T cells from a mixed lymphocyte reaction culture, sampled before intestinal transplant. Subset in this sample: CFSE-low proliferating T cells sorted from roughly six-day pre-transplant mixed lymphocyte reaction (GvH or HvG direction). The receptors originated from a human patient who received an intestinal transplant.

V gene TRBV7-9 combines with J gene TRBJ2-7, with TRBD2 matching 9 bases. Unmatched junction bases numbered 15, after V lost 5 bases and J lost 7 bases. CDR1 SEHNR and CDR2 FQNEAQ come from the germline V gene (reference sequence). The CDR3 extends over 16 amino acids. CDR3 in DNA: TGTGCCAGCAGCCAATGGGTTGGGCTAGCGGGATATGAGCAGTACTTC. This sequence encodes CASSQWVGLAGYEQYF.

By sample fraction, this clone is medium-sized (0.01 to 0.1%). V usage is TRBV10-2 and J usage is TRBJ2-1; D is unresolved. Deletions cut 6 bases from V and 0 bases from J, with 9 bases between. The CDR3 covers 14 residues. CDR1 is WSHSY and CDR2 is SAAADI in the germline V gene. CDR3 amino acids: CASRYSSSYNEQFF. CDR3 sequence (DNA): TGCGCCAGCAGATACTCGAGCTCCTACAATGAGCAGTTCTTC.

This clone was seen a few times. The chain couples TRBV5-7 to TRBJ2-7, with D possibly TRBD2 on 6 matching bases. Being an ORF, TRBV5-7 has a function that is uncertain. The CDR3 is made up of 14 amino acids. V gave up 2 bases and J gave up 5 bases, with 14 bases separating them. CDR3 nucleotide sequence: TGTGCCAGCAGCTTCGTAACTAGCAGCGACGAGCAGTACTTC. Translated, it gives CASSFVTSSDEQYF.

The V gene is TRBV10-3, the J gene TRBJ2-7, with 13 bases matching TRBD2. V dropped 3 bases and J dropped 7; count of bases not matched to a gene: 15. The CDR3 has 18 residues. Germline loops: CDR1 ENHRY, CDR2 SYGVKD. CDR3 in amino acids: CAISDWGTSGTTAGEQYF. The CDR3 nucleotides read TGTGCCATCAGTGACTGGGGGACTAGCGGGACTACCGCAGGGGAGCAGTACTTC.

This clone was found a few times. The rearrangement joins TRBV7-6 to TRBJ2-5, with D maybe TRBD1 (6 bases). CDR1 SGHVS and CDR2 FNYEAQ come from the germline V gene. V was cut by 1 base and J by 2 bases, with 11 bases left in between. The CDR3 is 15 amino acids. The DNA of the CDR3 is TGTGCCAGCAGCTTAGTCCCGGGACAACAAGAGACCCAGTACTTC. It yields the protein CASSLVPGQQETQYF.

This sequence joins TRBV6-6 and TRBJ2-7; possibly TRBD1 or TRBD2 for D (7 bases each). Between the trimmed V and J ends, which lost 1 base and 4 bases, there was a span of 14 bases. Germline V gene lookup returns CDR1 MNHNY and CDR2 SVGAGI (reference sequence). The CDR3 is made up of 15 amino acids. The CDR3 nucleotides read TGTGCCAGCAGTTACTGGGGAGGGACAGCTTACGAGCAGTACTTC. The encoded protein is CASSYWGGTAYEQYF.

This chain uses TRBV29-1 with TRBJ2-1, with a tentative D call TRBD2 (6 bases). Germline assignment: CDR1 SQVTM and CDR2 ANQGSEA. This CDR3 is built from 13 residues. V shed 5 bases and J shed 3 bases, with 11 bases lying between them. The CDR3 DNA is TGCAGCGTTTCTGGCGGGGACTACAATGAGCAGTTCTTC. It translates to CSVSGGDYNEQFF.

The chain's CDR3 is CARGQGNTGELFF. The CDR3, as DNA: TGTGCCAGGGGACAGGGAAACACCGGGGAGCTGTTTTTT. The J gene is TRBJ2-2, the V gene TRBV2; 9 positions agree with TRBD1. This CDR3 region has 13 residues. Germline trimming cut 9 bases from V and 2 bases from J; bases unmatched to any gene: 1. CDR1 is SNHLY, CDR2 FYNNEI, per germline. Together with reference TRBV2 and TRBJ2-2, the CDR3 gives the full variable domain: EPEVTQTPSHQVTQMGQEVILRCVPISNHLYFYWYRQILGQKVEFLVSFYNNEISEKSEIFDDQFSVERPDGSNFTLKIRSTKLEDSAMYFCARGQGNTGELFFGEGSRLTVL.

The chain is built from TRBV11-2 and TRBJ2-5; D not resolved. The CDR3 is 15 residues long. Germline assignment: CDR1 SGHAT and CDR2 FQNNGV. V dropped 1 base and J dropped 5 bases, with 14 bases sitting between them. DNA of the CDR3: TGTGCCAGCAGCTTAGGGACCTTCTTCCGGGAGACCCAGTACTTC. Translation: CASSLGTFFRETQYF.

The chain has TRBV9 and TRBJ2-1, with a tentative D call TRBD1 (6 bases). Trimming cost V 3 bases and J 0 bases, with 10 bases left between them. This CDR3 is 15 amino acids long. Germline CDR1 reads SGDLS; CDR2 reads YYNGEE. The CDR3 protein is CASSDQGSSYNEQFF. In DNA form, the CDR3 reads TGTGCCAGCAGCGACCAGGGGAGCTCCTACAATGAGCAGTTCTTC.

In this sample, this clone turned up a few times. This chain connects TRBV9 to TRBJ2-6; tentative D call: TRBD1 (6 bases). CDR1 is SGDLS, CDR2 YYNGEE, per germline. CDR3 length: 13 residues. The germline V and J ends were trimmed by 9 bases and 2 bases, with 9 bases remaining between them. CDR3: CATRGPGANVLTF. DNA of the CDR3: TGTGCCACCAGGGGCCCTGGGGCCAACGTCCTGACTTTC.

The V and J genes are TRBV6-5 and TRBJ2-7; TRBD1 agrees at 11 bases. V lost 4 bases, J lost 2 bases, and 4 bases stayed unmatched. This CDR3 contains 15 residues. Germline V gene lookup returns CDR1 MNHEY and CDR2 SVGAGI. The CDR3 sequence is CASSWTGGETYEQYF. In DNA, the CDR3 is TGTGCCAGCAGTTGGACAGGGGGCGAGACCTACGAGCAGTACTTC.

This clone was picked up a small number of times. This chain joins TRBV11-3 and TRBJ2-7; a possible D gene is TRBD1 (6 bases). Germline assignment: CDR1 SGHNT and CDR2 YENEEA. V was pared by 3 bases and J by 3 bases, with 15 bases between. CDR3 size: 15 residues. The CDR3 DNA follows: TGTGCCAGCAGCTTCAGGCCAGGGGATGGCTACGAGCAGTACTTC. It specifies CASSFRPGDGYEQYF.

The V gene is TRBV15, the J gene TRBJ2-7; 13 nucleotides agree with TRBD2. This CDR3 has 19 amino acids. Unmatched junction bases numbered 14, after V lost 0 bases and J lost 6 bases. Germline loops: CDR1 LNHNV, CDR2 YYDKDF (reference sequence). In DNA, the CDR3 is TGTGCCACCAGCAGAGATCCCCCCGGGACTAGCGGGATTCTGGTCGAGCAGTACTTC. Amino acid sequence: CATSRDPPGTSGILVEQYF.

The rearrangement uses TRBV6-1 and TRBJ2-7, with D possibly matching TRBD2 (6 bases). Germline V gene lookup returns CDR1 MNHNS and CDR2 SASEGT. V lost 2 bases and J 0 bases, leaving 11 bases between the germline ends. The CDR3 is 15 amino acids. The CDR3 reads CASSERGTSSYEQYF. In DNA form, the CDR3 reads TGTGCCAGCAGTGAAAGAGGGACTTCCTCCTACGAGCAGTACTTC.

This clone showed up just a few times. This rearrangement joins TRBV9 to TRBJ1-3; no firm D call. Germline V gene sequence: CDR1 SGDLS, CDR2 YYNGEE. V lost 6 bases, J lost 0 bases, and 4 bases lay in between. The CDR3 runs 12 residues. CDR3 residues: CASTDSGNTIYF. The CDR3 nucleotides are TGTGCCAGCACGGACTCTGGAAACACCATATATTTT.

This clone was counted between two and nine times. The J gene is TRBJ2-1, the V gene TRBV5-1; 11 nucleotides agree with TRBD2. Germline-derived CDR1 and CDR2 are SGHRS and YFSETQ. This CDR3 contains 20 residues. The V and J ends lost 4 bases and 4 bases, in that order; junction bases with no gene match: 19. Here the CDR3 reads CASSPEPTELLAGVYNEQFF. For the CDR3, the DNA is TGCGCCAGCAGCCCCGAACCTACTGAACTACTAGCGGGGGTTTACAATGAGCAGTTCTTC.